Listed below are T cell receptor beta chains from one sample, sequenced in a study of graft-versus-host responses after intestinal transplantation. The method was immunoSEQ multiplex PCR; TCRdb's version includes in-frame clones alone and lacks a portion of them. Counted here are fewer than 110,000 clones, over 85% occurring once; the ten biggest clones make up 0.9% to 1.5%. Their antigens are not known. Here the sequenced sample was unstimulated CD8+ T cells sorted from spleen or lymph node cells, taken before intestinal transplant. These receptors originate from a human donor who received an intestinal transplant. The CDR3 runs from the conserved cysteine through the conserved F or W. The D gene is left open where the match is weak. Clone size is not always given. Where it is, it says once, few, many or a class for expanded clones.

size	D	V	J	DNA	CDR3
-	TRBD2	TRBV5-4	TRBJ2-3	TGTGCCAGCAGCTTGTTAGGGGCTAGCGGGGGCACAGATACGCAGTATTTT	CASSLLGASGGTDTQYF
-	TRBD1	TRBV4-1	TRBJ2-1	TGCGCCAGCAGCCAATCGCCCGGGACAGGGATATACAATGAGCAGTTCTTC	CASSQSPGTGIYNEQFF
-	TRBD1	TRBV7-8	TRBJ1-5	TGTGCCAGCAGCCCGGACAGGCTTAGCAATCAGCCCCAGCATTTT	CASSPDRLSNQPQHF
-	TRBD1	TRBV29-1	TRBJ1-1	TGCAGCGTAGAGTCGGGACAGCATGAAGCTTTCTTT	CSVESGQHEAFF
-	TRBD1	TRBV12-5	TRBJ2-2	TGTGCTAGTGGTTTGCAGGGGGAAACCGGGGAGCTGTTTTTT	CASGLQGETGELFF
-	TRBD2	TRBV15	TRBJ2-7	TGTGCCACCAGCATTGAGTTAGCGGGGGGGCGGAGGAACGAGCAGTACTTC	CATSIELAGGRRNEQYF
-	-	TRBV6-5	TRBJ2-7	TGTGCCAGCAGTTCCCCCGGACACTACGAGCAGTACTTC	CASSSPGHYEQYF
-	-	TRBV27	TRBJ1-1	TGTGCCAGCAGTTTAAGTGTGAGCGGGGGGACTGAAGCTTTCTTT	CASSLSVSGGTEAFF
-	-	TRBV30	TRBJ2-7	TGTGCCTGGAGTGTTTTGTCGGGCGAGCAGTACTTC	CAWSVLSGEQYF
-	TRBD1	TRBV7-3	TRBJ2-1	TGTGCCAGCAGCCCTGTGACAGGGGGCTTAATGAATGAGCAGTTCTTC	CASSPVTGGLMNEQFF
-	-	TRBV6-5	TRBJ2-1	TGTGCCAGCAGTTATAGTACGGTCGGGGGTATATTCTTC	CASSYSTVGGIFF
-	TRBD2	TRBV4-1	TRBJ2-3	TGCGCCAGCAGCCCCGGGGGGCGGGGGGGTAGCACAGATACGCAGTATTTT	CASSPGGRGGSTDTQYF
-	TRBD2	TRBV7-8	TRBJ2-7	TGTGCCAGCAGCTTATGGGGCGGGGGGGCCTCCTACGAGCAGTACTTC	CASSLWGGGASYEQYF
-	-	TRBV7-9	TRBJ1-5	TGTGCCAGCAGCTTAATAGGAGGGCAGGAGGATAGCAATCAGCCCCAGCATTTT	CASSLIGGQEDSNQPQHF
-	-	TRBV29-1	TRBJ2-1	TGCAGCTCCCCAGCGCACGACAATGAGCAGTTCTTC	CSSPAHDNEQFF
once	TRBD1	TRBV2	TRBJ2-2	TGTGCCAGCAGTGAAGCTATAGGACAGGGGGCTAACAAAGACACCGGGGAGCTGTTTTTT	CASSEAIGQGANKDTGELFF
-	-	TRBV9	TRBJ2-1	TGTGCCAGCAGCCTATCGAGAACTAGCTCCTACAATGAGCAGTTCTTC	CASSLSRTSSYNEQFF
-	-	TRBV13	TRBJ1-1	TGTGCCAGCAGCTTAGGTTTTAGGCGGCGGAACACTGAAGCTTTCTTT	CASSLGFRRRNTEAFF
-	-	TRBV7-3	TRBJ2-3	TGTGCCAGCAGCTTAGGCTTGCGAGATACGCAGTATTTT	CASSLGLRDTQYF
few	-	TRBV13	TRBJ2-7	TGTGCCAGCAGCCCCAGGGGATACGAGCAGTACTTC	CASSPRGYEQYF
-	-	TRBV6-5	TRBJ2-6	TGTGCCAGCAGTTACTCCGGGGTAGGCAACGTCCTGACTTTC	CASSYSGVGNVLTF
-	-	TRBV19	TRBJ2-5	TGTGCCAGTAGTAATCCCGTCGAGACCCAGTACTTC	CASSNPVETQYF
-	-	TRBV7-7	TRBJ2-7	TGTGCCAGCAGCCCTATTCAAGGAACCTACGAGCAGTACTTC	CASSPIQGTYEQYF
few	-	TRBV19	TRBJ1-3	TGTGCCAGTAGTATAAAGGGAAACACCATATATTTT	CASSIKGNTIYF
-	-	TRBV9	TRBJ1-1	TGTGCCAGCAGCGCCACCCCCGGGTCCCCGTTCGCGATGAACACTGAAGCTTTCTTT	CASSATPGSPFAMNTEAFF
-	TRBD2	TRBV4-2	TRBJ2-3	TGTGCCAGCACCCAAGGAGGGGTTAGCGGGGGTTACACAGATACGCAGTATTTT	CASTQGGVSGGYTDTQYF
-	-	TRBV19	TRBJ2-1	TGTGCCAGTAGTATTTATTACAATGAGCAGTTCTTC	CASSIYYNEQFF
-	TRBD1	TRBV6-1	TRBJ1-1	TGTGCCAGCAGGGACCGGGACAGGGAATTTGAAGCTTTCTTT	CASRDRDREFEAFF
-	TRBD2	TRBV7-8	TRBJ2-1	TGTGCCAGCAGCTTGATTCGCGGGACTAGCGAGGATGAGCAGTTCTTC	CASSLIRGTSEDEQFF
-	-	TRBV19	TRBJ2-1	TGTGCCACGAGGGTTGGCGACAGCTCCTACAATGAGCAGTTCTTC	CATRVGDSSYNEQFF
-	-	TRBV27	TRBJ1-2	TGTGCCAGCAGTTTCCAGACTAACTATGGCTACACCTTC	CASSFQTNYGYTF
once	-	TRBV6-6	TRBJ1-1	TGTGCCAGCAGCTCTATAACCGGGGGGTCGAGCACTGAAGCTTTCTTT	CASSSITGGSSTEAFF
once	-	TRBV5-1	TRBJ2-1	TGCGCCAGCAGCATAAGCACTAGCCCCAATGAGCAGTTCTTC	CASSISTSPNEQFF
once	TRBD2	TRBV5-1	TRBJ2-1	TGCGCCAGCAGCTCTACAGCGGGGGGGCCGGGCAATGAGCAGTTCTTC	CASSSTAGGPGNEQFF
-	TRBD1	TRBV29-1	TRBJ2-7	TGCAGCGTGGGGGGACAGGGCTCCTACGAGCAGTACTTC	CSVGGQGSYEQYF
-	-	TRBV9	TRBJ1-1	TGTGCCAGCAGCGTAGTCGAGGGGAACACTGAAGCTTTCTTT	CASSVVEGNTEAFF
-	-	TRBV4-1	TRBJ2-7	TGCGCCAGCAGTCAGGCTGGTGTGGATTACGAGCAGTACTTC	CASSQAGVDYEQYF
-	TRBD2	TRBV7-8	TRBJ2-3	TGTGCCAGCAGCTTACAACCCCAGGCAGCGGGGGATTACACAGATACGCAGTATTTT	CASSLQPQAAGDYTDTQYF
-	-	TRBV27	TRBJ2-3	TGTGCCAGCAGTAAGAGCACAGATACGCAGTATTTT	CASSKSTDTQYF
-	-	TRBV6-6	TRBJ1-3	TGTGCCAGCAGTTACCCCGGACAGAACACCATATATTTT	CASSYPGQNTIYF
-	-	TRBV19	TRBJ1-1	TGTGCCAGTAGTGTATCAGGGCTCACTGAAGCTTTCTTT	CASSVSGLTEAFF
-	-	TRBV7-9	TRBJ2-1	TGTGCCAGCAGCGAGATGGGTGGGAGCGATGAGCAGTTCTTC	CASSEMGGSDEQFF
-	TRBD2	TRBV7-9	TRBJ2-2	TGTGCCAGCAGCCAACTAGCGGGGAACACCGGGGAGCTGTTTTTT	CASSQLAGNTGELFF
-	-	TRBV4-1	TRBJ2-2	TGCGCCAGCAGCCCAACGGCAGGGGCGAACACCGGGGAGCTGTTTTTT	CASSPTAGANTGELFF
-	-	TRBV19	TRBJ1-5	TGTGCCAGTAGTATAGTCGGCCGCAATCAGCCCCAGCATTTT	CASSIVGRNQPQHF